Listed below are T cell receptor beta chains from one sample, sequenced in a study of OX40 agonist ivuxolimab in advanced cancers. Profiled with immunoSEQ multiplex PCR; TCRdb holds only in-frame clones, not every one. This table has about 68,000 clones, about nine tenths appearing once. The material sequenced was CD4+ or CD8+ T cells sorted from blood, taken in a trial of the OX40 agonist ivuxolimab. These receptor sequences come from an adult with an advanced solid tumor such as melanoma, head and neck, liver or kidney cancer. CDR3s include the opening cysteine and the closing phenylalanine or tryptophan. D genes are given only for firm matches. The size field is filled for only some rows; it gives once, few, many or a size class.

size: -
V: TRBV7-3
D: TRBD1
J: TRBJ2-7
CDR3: CASSWGQSYEQYF
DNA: TGTGCCAGCAGCTGGGGACAGTCCTACGAGCAGTACTTC

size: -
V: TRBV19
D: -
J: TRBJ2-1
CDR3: CASSIVLGTKQYNEQFF
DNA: TGTGCCAGTAGTATAGTATTGGGGACAAAGCAGTACAATGAGCAGTTCTTC

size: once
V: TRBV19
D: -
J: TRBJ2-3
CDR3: CATASRQSTDTQYF
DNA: TGTGCCACCGCTTCAAGACAGTCCACAGATACGCAGTATTTT

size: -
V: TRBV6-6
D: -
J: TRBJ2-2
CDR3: CASRLAWGELFF
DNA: TGTGCCAGCAGATTGGCTTGGGGGGAGCTGTTTTTT

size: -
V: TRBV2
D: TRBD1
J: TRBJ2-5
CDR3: CASRRTGAAGETQYF
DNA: TGTGCCAGCAGACGGACAGGGGCCGCGGGAGAGACCCAGTACTTC

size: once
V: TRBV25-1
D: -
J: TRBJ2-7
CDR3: CASSFFSGTNDYEQYF
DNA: TGTGCCAGCAGTTTTTTCTCCGGGACGAACGACTACGAGCAGTACTTC

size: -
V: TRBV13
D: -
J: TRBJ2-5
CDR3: CASSPLAWLGRETQYF
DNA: TGTGCCAGCAGCCCGTTAGCGTGGTTGGGGAGAGAGACCCAGTACTTC

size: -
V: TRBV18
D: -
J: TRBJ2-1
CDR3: CASSPGVRGTNEQFF
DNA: TGTGCCAGCTCACCAGGAGTTCGCGGGACCAATGAGCAGTTCTTC

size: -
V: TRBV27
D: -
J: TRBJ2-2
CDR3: CASSLSTATRRTGELFF
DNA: TGTGCCAGCAGTTTATCGACCGCCACCCGGCGCACCGGGGAGCTGTTTTTT

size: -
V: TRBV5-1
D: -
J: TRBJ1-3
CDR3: CASSLAGASSGNTIYF
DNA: TGCGCCAGCAGCTTGGCCGGCGCTAGCTCTGGAAACACCATATATTTT

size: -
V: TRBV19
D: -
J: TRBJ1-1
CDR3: CASRKGRDSTEAFF
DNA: TGTGCCAGTAGGAAGGGACGGGACTCCACTGAAGCTTTCTTT

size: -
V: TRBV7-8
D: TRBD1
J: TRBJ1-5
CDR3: CASSVDRVGRQPQHF
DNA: TGTGCCAGCAGCGTCGACAGGGTAGGGCGTCAGCCCCAGCATTTT

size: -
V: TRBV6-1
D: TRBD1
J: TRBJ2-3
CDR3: CASSDQTGYTDTQYF
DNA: TGTGCCAGCAGTGACCAGACAGGGTACACAGATACGCAGTATTTT

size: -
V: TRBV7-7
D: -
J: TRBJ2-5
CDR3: CASSLQGTGETQYF
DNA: TGTGCTAGCAGCTTACAGGGAACGGGGGAGACCCAGTACTTC

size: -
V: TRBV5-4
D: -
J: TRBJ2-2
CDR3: CASSVQGRAGELFF
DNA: TGTGCCAGCAGCGTACAGGGGAGGGCCGGGGAGCTGTTTTTT

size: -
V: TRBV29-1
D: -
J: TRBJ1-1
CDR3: CSVGFRNTEAFF
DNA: TGCAGCGTTGGATTCCGAAACACTGAAGCTTTCTTT

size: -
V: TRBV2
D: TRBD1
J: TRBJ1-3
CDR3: CASSYRGAGNTIYF
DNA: TGTGCCAGCAGCTACAGGGGCGCTGGAAACACCATATATTTT

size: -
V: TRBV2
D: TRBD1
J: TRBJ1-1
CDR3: CASSEAPGQGWTEAFF
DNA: TGTGCCAGCAGTGAAGCTCCGGGACAGGGGTGGACTGAAGCTTTCTTT

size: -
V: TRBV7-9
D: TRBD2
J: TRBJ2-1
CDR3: CASSQQPGLAGGSDEQFF
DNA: TGTGCCAGCAGCCAACAACCCGGACTAGCGGGAGGGAGCGATGAGCAGTTCTTC

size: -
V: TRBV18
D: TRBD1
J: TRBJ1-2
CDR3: CASSPAGTGVKGNYGYTF
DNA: TGTGCCAGCTCACCGGCCGGGACAGGAGTTAAGGGAAACTATGGCTACACCTTC

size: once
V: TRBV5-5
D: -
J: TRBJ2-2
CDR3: CASSLLTGGTGELFF
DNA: TGTGCCAGCAGCTTGCTTACCGGTGGCACCGGGGAGCTGTTTTTT

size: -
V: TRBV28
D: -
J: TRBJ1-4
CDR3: CASRDREGSKKLFF
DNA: TGTGCCAGCAGAGACCGGGAGGGCAGTAAAAAACTGTTTTTT

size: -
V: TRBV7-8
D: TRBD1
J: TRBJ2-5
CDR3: CASSLATGTGQETQYF
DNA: TGTGCCAGCAGCTTAGCGACCGGGACAGGGCAAGAGACCCAGTACTTC

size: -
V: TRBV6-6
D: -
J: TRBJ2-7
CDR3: CASSYGNSYEQYF
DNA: TGTGCCAGCAGTTATGGCAACTCCTACGAGCAGTACTTC

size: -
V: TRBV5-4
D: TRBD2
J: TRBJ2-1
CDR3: CASSNPILAAYNEQFF
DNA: TGTGCCAGCAGCAACCCGATACTAGCGGCCTACAATGAGCAGTTCTTC

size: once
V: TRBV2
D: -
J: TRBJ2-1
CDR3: CARGGLALSEQFF
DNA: TGTGCCAGAGGAGGCCTAGCGTTGAGTGAGCAGTTCTTC

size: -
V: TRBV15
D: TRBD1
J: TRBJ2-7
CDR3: CATSRGDRGGEQYF
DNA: TGTGCCACCAGCAGAGGGGACAGGGGAGGCGAGCAGTACTTC

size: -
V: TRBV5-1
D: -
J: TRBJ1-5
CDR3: CASSLDGQPQHF
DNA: TGCGCCAGCAGCTTGGACGGTCAGCCCCAGCATTTT

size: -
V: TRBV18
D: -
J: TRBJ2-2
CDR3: CASSPRDRSTGELFF
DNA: TGTGCCAGCTCACCCCGGGACCGCAGTACCGGGGAGCTGTTTTTT

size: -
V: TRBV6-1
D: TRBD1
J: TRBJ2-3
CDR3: CATTGRDTQYF
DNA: TGTGCCACGACAGGGCGGGATACGCAGTATTTT

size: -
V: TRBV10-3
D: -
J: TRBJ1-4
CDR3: CASREAGEKLFF
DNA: TGTGCCTCCAGGGAGGCAGGGGAAAAACTGTTTTTT

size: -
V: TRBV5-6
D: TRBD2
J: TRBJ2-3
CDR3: CASSPGLAGGFSTDTQYF
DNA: TGTGCCAGCAGCCCGGGACTAGCGGGAGGGTTTAGCACAGATACGCAGTATTTT

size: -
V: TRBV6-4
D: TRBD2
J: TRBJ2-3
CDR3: CASSPGLAGGPDTQYF
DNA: TGTGCCAGCAGTCCCGGACTAGCGGGAGGACCAGATACGCAGTATTTT

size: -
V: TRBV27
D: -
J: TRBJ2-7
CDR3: CASKRGPSYEQYF
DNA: TGTGCCAGCAAAAGGGGCCCCTCCTACGAGCAGTACTTC

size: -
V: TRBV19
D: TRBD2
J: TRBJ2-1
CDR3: CASSPGTSGFLNEQFF
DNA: TGTGCCAGTAGTCCAGGGACTAGCGGGTTCCTCAATGAGCAGTTCTTC

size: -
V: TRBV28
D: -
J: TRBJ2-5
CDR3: CASSLSGGRETQYF
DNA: TGTGCCAGCAGTTTATCTGGGGGTCGAGAGACCCAGTACTTC

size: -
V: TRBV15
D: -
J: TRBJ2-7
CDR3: CATSRDLGNSYEQYF
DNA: TGTGCCACCAGCAGAGATTTAGGGAACTCCTACGAGCAGTACTTC

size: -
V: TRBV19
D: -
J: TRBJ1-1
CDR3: CASSISDGGEAFF
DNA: TGTGCCAGTAGTATTAGTGACGGAGGGGAAGCTTTCTTT

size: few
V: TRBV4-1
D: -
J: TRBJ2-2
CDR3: CASSHGTLTGELFF
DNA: TGCGCCAGCAGCCACGGGACCCTTACCGGGGAGCTGTTTTTT

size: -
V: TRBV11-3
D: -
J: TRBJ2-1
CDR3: CASSDSSYNEQFF
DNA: TGTGCCAGCAGCGATTCTTCCTACAATGAGCAGTTCTTC

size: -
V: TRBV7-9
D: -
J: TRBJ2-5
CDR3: CASSKQLPVQETQYF
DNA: TGTGCCAGCAGTAAACAGCTACCCGTTCAAGAGACCCAGTACTTC

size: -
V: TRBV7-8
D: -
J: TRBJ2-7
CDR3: CASSSPIRFYEQYF
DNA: TGTGCCAGCAGCTCGCCGATCAGATTCTACGAGCAGTACTTC

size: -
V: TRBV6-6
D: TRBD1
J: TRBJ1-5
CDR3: CASSYTRQGSNQPQHF
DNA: TGTGCCAGCAGTTACACCAGACAGGGGAGCAATCAGCCCCAGCATTTT

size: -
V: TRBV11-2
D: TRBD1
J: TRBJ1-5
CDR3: CASSSGQAPNQPQHF
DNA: TGTGCCAGCAGCTCAGGACAGGCTCCCAATCAGCCCCAGCATTTT

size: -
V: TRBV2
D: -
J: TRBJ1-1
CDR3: CASSLQGETEAFF
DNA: TGTGCCAGCAGTCTACAGGGAGAAACTGAAGCTTTCTTT

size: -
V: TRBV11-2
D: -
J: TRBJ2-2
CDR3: CASSSFSGFFPGELFF
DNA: TGTGCCAGCAGTTCATTTAGCGGTTTTTTTCCCGGGGAGCTGTTTTTT

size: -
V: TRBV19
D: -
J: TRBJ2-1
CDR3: CASSTGGLANEQFF
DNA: TGTGCCAGTAGTACCGGAGGACTGGCCAATGAGCAGTTCTTC

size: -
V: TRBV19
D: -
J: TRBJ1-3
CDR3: CATLPTQHSGNTIYF
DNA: TGTGCCACCCTACCTACACAACACTCTGGAAACACCATATATTTT

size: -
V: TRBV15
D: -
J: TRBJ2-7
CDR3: CATSSRAHSYEQYF
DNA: TGTGCCACCAGCAGCCGGGCCCATTCCTACGAGCAGTACTTC

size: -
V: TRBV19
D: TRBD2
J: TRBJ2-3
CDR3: CASSTRTSGTVTDTQYF
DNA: TGTGCCAGTAGTACTAGGACTAGCGGAACCGTCACAGATACGCAGTATTTT

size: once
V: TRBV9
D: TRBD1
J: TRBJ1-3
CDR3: CASSATGTGKIEGNTIYF
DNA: TGTGCCAGCAGCGCGACCGGGACAGGGAAGATCGAGGGAAACACCATATATTTT

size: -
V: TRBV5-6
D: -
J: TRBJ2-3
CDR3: CASSFRSGMQADTQYF
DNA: TGTGCCAGCAGCTTTCGATCCGGGATGCAGGCAGATACGCAGTATTTT

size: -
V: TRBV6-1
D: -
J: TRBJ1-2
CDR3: CASSEGKGWTIWGYTF
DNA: TGTGCCAGCAGTGAGGGGAAGGGCTGGACTATTTGGGGCTACACCTTC